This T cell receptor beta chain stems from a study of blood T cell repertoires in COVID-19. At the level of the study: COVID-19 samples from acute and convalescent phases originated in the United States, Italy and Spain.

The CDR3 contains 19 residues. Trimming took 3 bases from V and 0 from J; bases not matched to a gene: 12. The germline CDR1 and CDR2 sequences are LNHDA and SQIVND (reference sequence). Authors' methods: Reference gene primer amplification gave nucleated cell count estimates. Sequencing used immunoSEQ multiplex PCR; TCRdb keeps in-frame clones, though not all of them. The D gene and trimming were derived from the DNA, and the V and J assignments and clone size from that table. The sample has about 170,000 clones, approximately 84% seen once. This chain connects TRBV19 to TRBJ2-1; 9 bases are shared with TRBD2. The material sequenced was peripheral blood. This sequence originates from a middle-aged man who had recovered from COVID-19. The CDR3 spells CASSILGLAIASSYNEQFF. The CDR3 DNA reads TGTGCCAGTAGTATTCTGGGACTAGCTATCGCAAGCTCCTACAATGAGCAGTTCTTC.